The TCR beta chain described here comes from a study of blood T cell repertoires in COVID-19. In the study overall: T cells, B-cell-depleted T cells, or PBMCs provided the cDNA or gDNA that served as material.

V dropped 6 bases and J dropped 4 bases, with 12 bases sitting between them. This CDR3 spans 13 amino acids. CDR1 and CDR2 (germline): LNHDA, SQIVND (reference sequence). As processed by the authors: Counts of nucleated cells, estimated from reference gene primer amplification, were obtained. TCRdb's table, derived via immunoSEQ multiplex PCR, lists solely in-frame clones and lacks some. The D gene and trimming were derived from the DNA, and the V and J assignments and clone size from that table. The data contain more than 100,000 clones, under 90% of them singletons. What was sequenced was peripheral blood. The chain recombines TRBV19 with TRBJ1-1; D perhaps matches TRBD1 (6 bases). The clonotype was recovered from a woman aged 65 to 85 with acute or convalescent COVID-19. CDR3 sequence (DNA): TGTGCCAGTAGCCAACAGGGTACCACTGAAGCTTTCTTT. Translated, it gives CASSQQGTTEAFF. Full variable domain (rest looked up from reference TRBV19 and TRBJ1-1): DGGITQSPKYLFRKEGQNVTLSCEQNLNHDAMYWYRQDPGQGLRLIYYSQIVNDFQKGDIAEGYSVSREKKESFPLTVTSAQKNPTAFYLCASSQQGTTEAFFGQGTRLTVV.